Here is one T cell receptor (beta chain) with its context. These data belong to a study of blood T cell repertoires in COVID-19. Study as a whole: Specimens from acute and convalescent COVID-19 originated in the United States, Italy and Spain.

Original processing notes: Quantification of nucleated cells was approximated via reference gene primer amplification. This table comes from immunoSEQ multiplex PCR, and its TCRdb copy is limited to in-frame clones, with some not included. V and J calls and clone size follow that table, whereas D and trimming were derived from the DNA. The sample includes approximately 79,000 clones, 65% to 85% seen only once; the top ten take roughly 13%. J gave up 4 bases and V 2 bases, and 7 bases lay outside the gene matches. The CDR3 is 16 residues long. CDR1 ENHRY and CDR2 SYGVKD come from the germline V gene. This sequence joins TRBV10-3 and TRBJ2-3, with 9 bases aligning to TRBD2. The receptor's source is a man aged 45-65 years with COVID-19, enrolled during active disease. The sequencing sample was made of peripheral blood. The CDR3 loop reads CAISETLAGVADTQYF. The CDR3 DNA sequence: TGTGCCATCAGTGAGACTTTAGCGGGAGTGGCAGATACGCAGTATTTT.